Presented here are 16 T cell receptor beta chains from one specimen sequenced in a study of metastatic and nonmetastatic thyroid tumors. No patient had received any treatment before thyroid surgery. TCRdb re-called the PCR reads through MiXCR. The sample contains roughly 7,400 clones, approximately 35% of which appear only once. The sequenced sample consisted of tumor tissue. The receptor set was obtained from a female donor with papillary thyroid cancer or a benign thyroid nodule (not recorded which). Some clones in this sample may be carry-over from other donors' samples.

As regards this clone: Germline and junction disagree at one end, which may indicate a read error. The chain carries TRBV30 and TRBJ1-1; D gene uncertain. Germline assignment: CDR1 GTSNPN and CDR2 SVGIG (reference sequence). This CDR3 has 11 residues. Here the CDR3 DNA reads TGTGCCTGGAGTGCTAACACTGGAGCTTTCTTT. It is translated as CAWSANTGAFF.

This clone was observed at least ten times. V is TRBV10-2 and J is TRBJ1-1, with TRBD1 matching over 8 bases. V was pared by 6 bases and J by 9 bases, with 9 bases of the junction left unmatched. CDR1 is WSHSY, CDR2 SAAADI, per germline. The CDR3 contains 13 residues. CDR3 nucleotides: TGCGCCAGCAGAATCGACAGGGGCCGGAAAGCTTTCTTT. Translation gives CASRIDRGRKAFF.

V and J are TRBV4-1 and TRBJ2-2; the D gene could be TRBD1 or TRBD2 (6 bases each). V was clipped by 0 bases and J by 6 bases, with 23 bases between them. Germline-derived CDR1 and CDR2 are MGHRA and YSYEKL. CDR3 size: 19 residues. This chain's CDR3 is CASSQDRGRIRGRAGELFF. The CDR3 DNA is TGCGCCAGCAGCCAAGATAGGGGGAGGATTAGAGGGCGTGCCGGGGAGCTGTTTTTT.

This clone was counted only a few times. The chain uses TRBV6-5 and TRBJ2-2; D remains unclear. Per germline, CDR1 MNHEY and CDR2 SVGAGI. The CDR3 is 18 residues long. The V end was cut by 0 bases, the J end by 4 bases, with 18 bases between. The CDR3 region is CASSYSVGFEASTGELFF. DNA for the CDR3: TGTGCCAGCAGTTACTCGGTAGGGTTTGAGGCTAGCACCGGGGAGCTGTTTTTT.

The V call is TRBV10-2, the J call TRBJ2-7; 16 positions match TRBD2. The ends lost 6 bases at V and 7 bases at J; junction bases unmatched: 12. The CDR3 totals 17 residues. Per the germline V gene, CDR1 is WSHSY and CDR2 is SAAADI. CDR3 sequence (DNA): TGCGCCAGCAGCGGGACTAGCGGGAGGGCCCCCGGTGGTGAGCAGTACTTC. Protein product: CASSGTSGRAPGGEQYF.

The J gene is TRBJ1-2, the V gene TRBV20-1; 9 bases align to TRBD1. The CDR3 extends over 14 amino acids. Losses at the gene ends were 1 base for V and 7 bases for J; bases not matched to a gene: 7. Germline loops: CDR1 DFQATT, CDR2 SNEGSKA (reference sequence). The chain's CDR3 is CSARGTGVRGGYTF. The CDR3 DNA sequence: TGCAGTGCTAGAGGGACAGGGGTGAGGGGTGGCTACACCTTC.

The chain combines TRBV5-1 with TRBJ1-2; D gene unclear. The ends were cut back, 2 bases at V and 3 bases at J, with 11 bases in the middle. The CDR3 runs 14 residues. Germline CDR1 and CDR2: SGHRS and YFSETQ. The CDR3 coding sequence is TGCGCCAGCAGCTTCGGGTGGGAGGACTATGGCTACACCTTC. Its protein is CASSFGWEDYGYTF. Using reference TRBV5-1 and TRBJ1-2 for the parts outside the CDR3, the full variable domain is KAGVTQTPRYLIKTRGQQVTLSCSPISGHRSVSWYQQTPGQGLQFLFEYFSETQRNKGNFPGRFSGRQFSNSRSEMNVSTLELGDSALYLCASSFGWEDYGYTFGSGTRLTVV.

In DNA form, the CDR3 reads TGCAGTGCTAGGGAGACCGGACAGGGTATTTTAATGAACACTGAAGCTTTCTTT. The encoded protein is CSARETGQGILMNTEAFF. The V call is TRBV20-1, the J call TRBJ1-1, with 8 bases fitting TRBD1. V dropped 3 bases and J dropped 0; count of bases not matched to a gene: 15. Germline V CDR1 and CDR2: DFQATT, SNEGSKA (reference sequence). The CDR3 extends over 18 amino acids.

This clone was counted ten times or more. With a much larger clone just one base away, this may be a read error. This chain connects TRBV6-1 to TRBJ2-3, with D unclear. This CDR3 contains 12 residues. Germline lookup yields CDR1 MNHNS and CDR2 SASEGT. V was cut by 7 bases and J by 6 bases, with 11 bases left in between. The CDR3 region has the DNA TGTGCCAGCATCCCTAGGCGTGATACGCAGTATTTT. Its protein product is CASIPRRDTQYF.

The rearrangement links TRBV4-1 to TRBJ2-1, with TRBD2 matching over 11 bases. The germline V gene has CDR1 MGHRA and CDR2 YSYEKL. There are 16 residues in the CDR3. The V segment lost 0 bases and the J segment 9 bases; nucleotides outside the gene matches: 7. The CDR3 region is CASSQDYSGGAVEQFF. CDR3 nucleotide sequence: TGCGCCAGCAGCCAAGATTATAGCGGGGGGGCCGTTGAGCAGTTCTTC.

The chain combines TRBV11-2 with TRBJ1-6; 8 nucleotides align to TRBD1. There are 18 residues in the CDR3. In germline, CDR1 is SGHAT, CDR2 FQNNGV. V lost 1 base to trimming and J lost 8 bases; unmatched junction nucleotides: 13. The CDR3 DNA reads as TGTGCCAGCAGCTTAGGACCTTCGGGGCAGGGGGCGTATTCACCCCTCCACTTT. It translates to CASSLGPSGQGAYSPLHF.

J is TRBJ2-1 and V is TRBV7-9; 12 nucleotides align to TRBD2. This CDR3 comprises 14 residues. The V gene's germline CDR1 is SEHNR and CDR2 FQNEAQ (reference sequence). V was clipped by 5 bases and J by 5 bases; unmatched bases: 1. The DNA for the CDR3 is TGTGCCAGCAGCCGACTAGCGGGAGACAATGAGCAGTTCTTC. It translates to CASSRLAGDNEQFF.

The rearrangement joins TRBV20-1 to TRBJ2-2, with 10 bases aligning to TRBD1. The ends lost 4 bases at V and 3 bases at J; junction bases unmatched: 8. Germline V CDR1 and CDR2: DFQATT, SNEGSKA (reference sequence). The CDR3 is 16 residues long. The CDR3, as DNA: TGCAGTGCTACCGCGGGACAGGGGTGCGACACCGGGGAGCTGTTTTTT. It yields the protein CSATAGQGCDTGELFF.

This clone was seen many times. A much larger clone sits a single nucleotide away, making a read error possible. The chain joins TRBV2 to TRBJ2-3; D is unclear. The germline gives CDR1 SNHLY, CDR2 FYNNEI. This CDR3 spans 14 amino acids. Deletions cut 6 bases from V and 0 bases from J, with 10 bases between. The CDR3 DNA sequence: TGTGCCAGCAGAAGCGTCCCCAGCACAGATACGCAGTATTTT. Residues: CASRSVPSTDTQYF.

The table lists this clone with many counts. The CDR3 protein is CASSQVTSTDTQYF. CDR3 nucleotides: TGCGCCAGCAGCCAGGTGACTAGCACAGATACGCAGTATTTT. The V and J genes are TRBV4-3 and TRBJ2-3; no clear D. Trimming left V 3 bases short and J 0 bases short, with 7 bases between. Germline loops: CDR1 LGHNA, CDR2 YSLEER. This CDR3 comprises 14 residues.

This clone is medium-sized. The rearrangement uses TRBV6-6 and TRBJ1-5; D is unresolved. Trimming cost V 2 bases and J 5 bases, with 10 bases left between them. Germline loops: CDR1 MNHNY, CDR2 SVGAGI (reference sequence). This CDR3 spans 14 amino acids. The CDR3 loop reads CASSYGKSYQPQHF. The DNA for the CDR3 is TGTGCCAGCAGTTACGGAAAATCTTATCAGCCCCAGCATTTT.